This T cell receptor (beta chain) came from a study of T cell responses to AZD1222 COVID-19 vaccine. Study-level findings and limits: Donors were chiefly white British, with a greater number of females, and clonal diversity was perhaps underestimated. Seropositive AZD1222 recipients at baseline numbered only six or seven. The breadth and depth of Spike-specific TCRs increased once two AZD1222 doses had been given. Sampled repertoires all dated from after the peak T cell response.

Measured with immunoSEQ multiplex PCR; TCRdb has only the in-frame clones, and not every one. The sample holds roughly 130,000 clones, around nine tenths seen once. About this clone: Its cognate antigen is unknown.

This sequence originates from an adult who received the AZD1222 COVID-19 vaccine. The material sequenced was peripheral blood, taken 28 days after the second AZD1222 dose.

In nucleotides, the CDR3 is TGTGCCAGCAGCCCCCGGTGGGGGCTGACAGCTTTCTTT. Its translation: CASSPRWGLTAFF. The J gene is TRBJ1-1, the V gene TRBV7-8; tentatively, D is TRBD1 (6 bases). The V and J ends lost 5 bases and 10 bases respectively, with 17 bases between them. This CDR3 region has 13 residues. Germline loops: CDR1 SGHVS, CDR2 FQNEAQ.